This T cell receptor (beta chain) derives from a study of beta chain features in type 1 diabetes. Study-wide context: What patients shared with healthy donors was a similar profile of age, gender and cell yields.

The sequenced template was cDNA made from the entire isolated RNA. The data were produced by immunoSEQ multiplex PCR, yet TCRdb's version contains in-frame clones alone and is incomplete. The profile shows some 330,000 clones, approximately 11% of them singletons. Germline-derived CDR1 and CDR2 are SGHRS and YFSETQ. V lost 2 bases to trimming and J lost 7 bases; unmatched junction nucleotides: 15. CDR3 length: 18 amino acids. This chain connects TRBV5-1 to TRBJ2-3, with 11 positions matching TRBD1. Sequenced input: naive CD4+ T cells from blood. This TCR derives from a woman in her twenties or thirties in good health. Here the CDR3 DNA reads TGCGCCAGCAGCTTTGGGGAGAGAAGAGGACAGGGGGCGTATACGCAGTATTTT. Protein sequence: CASSFGERRGQGAYTQYF. Full variable domain (missing parts from reference TRBV5-1 and TRBJ2-3): KAGVTQTPRYLIKTRGQQVTLSCSPISGHRSVSWYQQTPGQGLQFLFEYFSETQRNKGNFPGRFSGRQFSNSRSEMNVSTLELGDSALYLCASSFGERRGQGAYTQYFGPGTRLTVL.